This T cell receptor (beta chain) was sequenced in a study of blood T cell repertoires in COVID-19. Profiling relied on immunoSEQ multiplex PCR, and the TCRdb table lists in-frame clones only, not all of them. The repertoire holds under 200,000 clones, about four fifths seen once, with approximately 14% in the top ten. The TCR comes from a man younger than 35 with active or convalescent COVID-19. Material: peripheral blood.

The CDR3 reads CASTRTGEMNTEAFF. CDR3 nucleotide sequence: TGTGCCAGCACCAGGACAGGAGAGATGAACACTGAAGCTTTCTTT. The J gene is TRBJ1-1, the V gene TRBV28; 7 nucleotides match TRBD1. The V and J ends lost 7 bases and 0 bases, in that order; junction bases with no gene match: 8. The CDR3 extends over 15 amino acids. Germline V gene lookup returns CDR1 MDHEN and CDR2 SYDVKM.